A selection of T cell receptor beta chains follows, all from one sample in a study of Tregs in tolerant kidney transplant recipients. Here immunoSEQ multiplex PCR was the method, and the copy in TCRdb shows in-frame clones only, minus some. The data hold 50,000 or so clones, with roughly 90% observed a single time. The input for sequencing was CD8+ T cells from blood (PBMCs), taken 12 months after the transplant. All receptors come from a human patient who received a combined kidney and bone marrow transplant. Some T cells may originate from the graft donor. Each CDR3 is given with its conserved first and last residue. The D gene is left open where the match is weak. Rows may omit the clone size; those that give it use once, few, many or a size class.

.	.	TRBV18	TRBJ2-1	TGTGCCAGCTCACCCCAAAGGACTATCTTGAATGAGCAGTTCTTC	CASSPQRTILNEQFF
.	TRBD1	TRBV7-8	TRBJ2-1	TGTGCCAGCAGCTTGGGGACAGGGTGGGTTAACAATGAGCAGTTCTTC	CASSLGTGWVNNEQFF
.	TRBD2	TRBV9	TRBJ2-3	TGTGCCAGCAGCCCCGCGAGCGGGGGGGGGACAGATACGCAGTATTTT	CASSPASGGGTDTQYF
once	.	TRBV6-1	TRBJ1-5	TGTGCCAGCAGTGAAGGGGGGCAGGGGCCCCAGCATTTT	CASSEGGQGPQHF
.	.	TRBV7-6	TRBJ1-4	TGTGCCAGCAGCCCAGCGGTACCTAATGAAAAACTGTTTTTT	CASSPAVPNEKLFF
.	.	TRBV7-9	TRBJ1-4	TGTGCCAGCAGCCTCCCAGGGCATGAAAAACTGTTTTTT	CASSLPGHEKLFF
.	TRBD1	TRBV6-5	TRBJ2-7	TGTGCCAGCAGTTTAACCTCCTGGACAGGGAACTACGAGCAGTACTTC	CASSLTSWTGNYEQYF
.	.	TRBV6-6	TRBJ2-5	TGTGCCAGCAGCCTAGCGACTAACCAAGAGACCCAGTACTTC	CASSLATNQETQYF
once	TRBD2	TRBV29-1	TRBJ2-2	TGCAGCGTCTGGACTAGCGGAGGCGCGAACACCGGGGAGCTGTTTTTT	CSVWTSGGANTGELFF
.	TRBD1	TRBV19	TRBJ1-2	TGTGCCAGTAACTTGGGGACAGGGGTTCATGGCTACACCTTC	CASNLGTGVHGYTF
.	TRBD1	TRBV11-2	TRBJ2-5	TGTGCCAGCACCCAGACAGGGGTTGGGGAGACCCAGTACTTC	CASTQTGVGETQYF
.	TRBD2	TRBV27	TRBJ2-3	TGTGCCAGCAAGCTAGCGGGCACAGATACGCAGTATTTT	CASKLAGTDTQYF
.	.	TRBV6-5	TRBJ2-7	TGTGCCAGCAGTTACACGGACAGTTCCTCCTACGAGCAGTACTTC	CASSYTDSSSYEQYF
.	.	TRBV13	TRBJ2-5	TGTGCCAGCAGCCCCAAAGCCCAAGAGACCCAGTACTTC	CASSPKAQETQYF